This T cell receptor (beta chain) is from a study of vaccination effects on CD4 cells after COVID-19. Study-level background: After the second dose, samples were taken at median day 72.

CD4+ T cells specific for antigen were expanded with viral peptide pools by the ViraFEST assay before sequencing. The authors isolated CD4+ T cells after around nine days of culture. Two-dose BNT162b2 or mRNA-1273 vaccination was given to participants. In the vaccine recipients, nucleocapsid antibodies were negative and there was no prior SARS-CoV-2 infection. Using immunoSEQ multiplex PCR, the repertoire was profiled, and TCRdb retains in-frame clones only, with some absent. The table includes approximately 83,000 clones, 60% to 85% detected once. Between the trimmed V and J ends, which lost 5 bases and 5 bases, there was a span of 13 bases. The CDR3 spans 13 residues. Germline CDR1 is SGHDT and CDR2 is YYEEEE. A remark on this clone: Its antigen is not known.

The rearrangement uses TRBV5-6 and TRBJ2-5, with no clear D. The TCR was taken from a human donor who received a COVID-19 vaccine. The sequences come from CD4+ T cells from PBMCs cultured with HCoV-OC43 spike peptides, collected after COVID-19 vaccination. Subset given: HCoV-OC43 spike overlapping peptide pool stimulation. DNA for the CDR3: TGTGCCAGCAGTTATCGGAGTGGCGAGACCCAGTACTTC. Translating it yields CASSYRSGETQYF.